The clone carrying this T cell receptor (beta chain) came up a few times. A J-beta primer mix and a sample-barcoded 5' primer were used in a second PCR of roughly 6 to 11 cycles. TCRdb independently ran MiXCR on the 5' RACE reads; one entry per CDR3 protein. The sample consists of some 930,000 distinct CDR3 sequences, 25% to 35% of them appearing once. This sample stems from a study of blood T cells in healthy people across ages. These data were likewise used in another study, on T cells of mothers and their children.

The specimen was blood. The origin of this receptor is a woman aged 35 to 49 in good health.

The CDR3 spells CASSFTYGAYEQYF. The CDR3 DNA follows: TGTGCCAGCAGCTTTACGTATGGGGCCTACGAGCAGTACTTC. This sequence joins TRBV7-9 and TRBJ2-7; D gene ambiguous. Trimming stripped 3 bases from V and 2 bases from J, with 11 bases between. The CDR3 loop spans 14 amino acids. The germline gives CDR1 SEHNR, CDR2 FQNEAQ (reference sequence). Full variable domain (missing parts from reference TRBV7-9 and TRBJ2-7): DTGVSQNPRHKITKRGQNVTFRCDPISEHNRLYWYRQTLGQGPEFLTYFQNEAQLEKSRLLSDRFSAERPKGSFSTLEIQRTEQGDSAMYLCASSFTYGAYEQYFGPGTRLTVT.